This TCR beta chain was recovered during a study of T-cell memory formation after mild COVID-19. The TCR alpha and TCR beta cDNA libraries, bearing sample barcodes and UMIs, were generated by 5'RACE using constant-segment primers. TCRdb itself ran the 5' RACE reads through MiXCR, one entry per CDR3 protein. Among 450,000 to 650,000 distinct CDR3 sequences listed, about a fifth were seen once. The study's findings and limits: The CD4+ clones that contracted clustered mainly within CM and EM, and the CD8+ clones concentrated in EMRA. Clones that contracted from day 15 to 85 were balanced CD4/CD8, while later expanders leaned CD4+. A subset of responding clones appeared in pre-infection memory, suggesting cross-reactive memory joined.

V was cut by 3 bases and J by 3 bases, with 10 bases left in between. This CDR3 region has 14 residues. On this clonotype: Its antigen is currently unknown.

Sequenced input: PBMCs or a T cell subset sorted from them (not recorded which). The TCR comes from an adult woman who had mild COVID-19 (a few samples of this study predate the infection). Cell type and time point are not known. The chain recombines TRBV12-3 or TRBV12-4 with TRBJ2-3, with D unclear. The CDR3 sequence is CASSFSGKTDTQYF. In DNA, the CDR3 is TGTGCCAGCAGTTTCTCCGGAAAGACAGATACGCAGTATTTT.